A selection of T cell receptor beta chains follows, all from one sample in a study of blood T cell repertoires in COVID-19. The repertoire was sequenced with immunoSEQ multiplex PCR; TCRdb's copy has only in-frame clones and lacks some. Of 59,000 or so clones detected, around 81% appear once; the ten largest clones hold 25% to 35%. Sequenced material: peripheral blood. These receptors were collected from a woman aged 80 or over with active or convalescent COVID-19. CDR3s leave out the opening cysteine and the closing phenylalanine or tryptophan. A D gene is named only where the DNA matches it firmly.

D gene,V gene,J gene,CDR3 protein
NA,TRBV12-3/TRBV12-4,TRBJ2-3,ASSLDRADTQY
NA,TRBV7-2,TRBJ2-3,ASSSYSTDTQY
TRBD1,TRBV6-5,TRBJ2-3,ASKRTGGGTDTQY
NA,TRBV6-1,TRBJ1-2,ASSETAAGYT
TRBD1,TRBV29-1,TRBJ1-1,SDGTGAPNTEAF
TRBD2,TRBV4-3,TRBJ2-2,ASSQGGGGNTGELF
NA,TRBV28,TRBJ1-5,ASSLGGFGNQPQH
TRBD2,TRBV5-1,TRBJ2-7,ASSWRVAGREQY
NA,TRBV28,TRBJ1-3,ASSSQDSSGNTIY
NA,TRBV7-9,TRBJ1-2,ASSLGAGSEGYGYT
NA,TRBV7-2,TRBJ1-3,ASSLMTVFGNTIY
NA,TRBV7-6,TRBJ2-7,ASSLDAGTYEQY
TRBD1,TRBV29-1,TRBJ2-4,SVLPKGQLAKNIQY
TRBD1,TRBV6-5,TRBJ2-7,ASSYGAGGGYEQY
TRBD1,TRBV5-6,TRBJ1-5,ASSLRDRESQPQH
TRBD1,TRBV29-1,TRBJ1-1,SVGQGWSTEAF
TRBD2,TRBV2,TRBJ2-5,ATRGLAGDGETQY
TRBD1,TRBV19,TRBJ1-5,ASSIRLTGGNQPQH
NA,TRBV3-1/TRBV3-2,TRBJ2-7,ASSRQGGEQY
TRBD1,TRBV10-2,TRBJ1-6,ASNAGDRGSPLH
TRBD2,TRBV5-4,TRBJ2-1,ASSLGGSGVFSSYNEQF
TRBD1,TRBV7-2,TRBJ2-3,ASSSDRSDTQY
TRBD1,TRBV4-1,TRBJ1-1,ASNDRTGKYTEAF
TRBD2,TRBV3-1/TRBV3-2,TRBJ2-1,ASTPREAGDLSYNEQF
NA,TRBV3-1/TRBV3-2,TRBJ1-2,ASKTPGSYLTGYGYT
TRBD2,TRBV6-5,TRBJ2-1,ASSYSSGGGNEQF
TRBD1,TRBV10-1,TRBJ2-7,ASSEGTGINEQY
TRBD1,TRBV10-1,TRBJ1-3,ATKPPWGQPTSRLSGNTIY
NA,TRBV7-9,TRBJ1-1,ASSVTPSNTEAF
NA,TRBV2,TRBJ1-5,ASSEGGIRNQPQH
NA,TRBV5-5,TRBJ1-1,ASSKTVNTEAF
TRBD1,TRBV7-2,TRBJ1-3,ASSFSLAGGYYGNTIY
TRBD2,TRBV20-1,TRBJ2-5,SASGLGETQY
TRBD1,TRBV5-1,TRBJ1-4,ASSLGAGTGGTNEKLF
NA,TRBV19,TRBJ1-2,ASRIRGGLVDGYT
TRBD1,TRBV15,TRBJ1-2,ATSGSGQGTYGYT
NA,TRBV19,TRBJ1-1,ASSMVSNTEAF
NA,TRBV5-1,TRBJ2-2,ASEPGGPSTGELF
TRBD2,TRBV4-1,TRBJ2-2,ASSQVLAGGPVTGELF
NA,TRBV7-9,TRBJ1-1,ASSSQLNTEAF
TRBD2,TRBV11-2,TRBJ2-7,ASSSLAGRNEQY
TRBD1,TRBV7-8,TRBJ1-4,ASSLGQGDEKLF
NA,TRBV7-9,TRBJ1-2,ASSQTNYGYT
TRBD1,TRBV9,TRBJ2-3,ASSLGTGGWDTQY
TRBD1,TRBV5-8,TRBJ2-2,ASSLQGVNTGELF
NA,TRBV23-1,TRBJ1-1,ASSQAGGENTEAF